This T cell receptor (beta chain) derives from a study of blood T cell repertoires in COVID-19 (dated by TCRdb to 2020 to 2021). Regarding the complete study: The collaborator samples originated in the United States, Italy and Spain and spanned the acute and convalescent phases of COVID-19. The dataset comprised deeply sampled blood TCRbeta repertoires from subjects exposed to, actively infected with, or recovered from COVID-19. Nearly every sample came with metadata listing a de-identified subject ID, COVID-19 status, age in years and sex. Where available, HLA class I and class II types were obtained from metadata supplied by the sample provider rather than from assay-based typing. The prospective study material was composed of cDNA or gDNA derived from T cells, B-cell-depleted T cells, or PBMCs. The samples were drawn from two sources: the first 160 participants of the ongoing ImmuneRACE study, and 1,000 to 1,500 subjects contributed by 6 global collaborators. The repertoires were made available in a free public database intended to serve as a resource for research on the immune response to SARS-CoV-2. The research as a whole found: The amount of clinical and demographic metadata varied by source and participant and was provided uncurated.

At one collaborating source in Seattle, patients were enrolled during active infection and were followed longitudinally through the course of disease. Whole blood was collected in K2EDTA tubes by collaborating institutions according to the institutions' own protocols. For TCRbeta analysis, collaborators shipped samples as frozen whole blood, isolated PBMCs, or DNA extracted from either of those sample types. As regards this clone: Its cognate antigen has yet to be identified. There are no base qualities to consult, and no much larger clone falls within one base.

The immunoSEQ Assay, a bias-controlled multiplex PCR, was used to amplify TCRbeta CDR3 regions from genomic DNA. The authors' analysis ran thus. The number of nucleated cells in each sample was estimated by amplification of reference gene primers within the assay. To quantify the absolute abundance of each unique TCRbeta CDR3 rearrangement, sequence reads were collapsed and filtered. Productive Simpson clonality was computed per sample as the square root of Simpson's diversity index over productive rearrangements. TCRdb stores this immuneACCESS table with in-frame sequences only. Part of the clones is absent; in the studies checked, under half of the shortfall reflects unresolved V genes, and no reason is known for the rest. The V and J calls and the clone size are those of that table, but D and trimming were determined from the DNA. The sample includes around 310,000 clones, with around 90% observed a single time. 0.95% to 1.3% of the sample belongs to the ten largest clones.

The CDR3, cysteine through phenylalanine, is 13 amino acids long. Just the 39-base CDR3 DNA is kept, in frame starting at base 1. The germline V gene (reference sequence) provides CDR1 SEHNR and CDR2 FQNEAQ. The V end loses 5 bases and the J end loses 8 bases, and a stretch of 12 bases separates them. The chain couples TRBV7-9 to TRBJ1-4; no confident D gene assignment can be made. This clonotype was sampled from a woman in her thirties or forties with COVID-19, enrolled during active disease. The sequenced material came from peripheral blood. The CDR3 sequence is CASSQRVQEKLFF. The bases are TGTGCCAGCAGCCAGAGGGTCCAGGAAAAACTGTTTTTT.